Following are 16 T cell receptor beta chains from one sample sequenced in a study of CD8+CD57+ T cells in acquired aplastic anemia. Using genomic DNA as the template, TCR beta VDJ and CDR3 profiling was carried out. TCRdb re-called the reads with MiXCR, one entry per CDR3 protein. The sample carries just over 200,000 distinct CDR3 sequences, less than 75% recorded once. CD8+CD57+ cell expansion, shown by flow cytometry, had occurred in the patients selected for sequencing. The sample was sorted CD4+, CD8+, or CD8+CD57+ T cells (not recorded which) from PBMCs. The source is a human donor with aplastic anemia.

This clonotype was seen repeatedly, ten times or more. The chain combines TRBV7-2 with TRBJ2-3; maybe TRBD1 (6 bases). V was cut by 6 bases and J by 2 bases, with 15 bases left in between. Germline V gives CDR1 SGHTA, CDR2 FQGNSA. There are 15 residues in the CDR3. The CDR3: CASRATGFNTDTQYF. The CDR3 DNA reads TGTGCCAGCAGGGCGACAGGATTTAACACAGATACGCAGTATTTT.

The V call is TRBV24-1, the J call TRBJ2-1; D remains unclear. CDR1 is KGHDR, CDR2 SFDVKD, per germline. V was clipped by 3 bases and J by 2 bases, with 7 bases between them. There are 14 residues in the CDR3. CDR3 DNA sequence: TGTGCCACCAGTGATCAGCGCACCTACAATGAGCAGTTCTTC. This encodes CATSDQRTYNEQFF.

This rearrangement joins TRBV14 to TRBJ2-1; TRBD2 is a possible D gene (6 bases). Germline V gene data show CDR1 as SGHDN and CDR2 as FVKESK. Between the trimmed V and J ends, which lost 0 bases and 3 bases, there was a span of 18 bases. The CDR3 totals 18 residues. The CDR3 bases are TGTGCCAGCAGCCAAGATAGAGCGGGCTACGACGACTACAATGAGCAGTTCTTC. Its protein is CASSQDRAGYDDYNEQFF.

The table lists this clonotype with a few counts. V and J are TRBV5-1 and TRBJ1-1, with TRBD1 matching over 7 bases. The germline V gene has CDR1 SGHRS and CDR2 YFSETQ. V lost 0 bases to trimming and J lost 0 bases; unmatched junction nucleotides: 5. The CDR3 length is 16 residues. The CDR3 region is CASSLARGDMNTEAFF. Written as DNA, the CDR3 is TGCGCCAGCAGCTTGGCCAGGGGGGATATGAACACTGAAGCTTTCTTT.

The chain recombines TRBV7-3 with TRBJ2-2, with D possibly TRBD1 on 6 matching bases. The CDR3 covers 14 residues. The V end lost 5 bases, the J end lost 7 bases, and 14 bases lay between the germline ends. The germline gives CDR1 SGHTA, CDR2 FQGTGA. The CDR3 loop reads CASSPTGLGGELFF. CDR3 sequence (DNA): TGTGCCAGCAGCCCTACAGGGTTGGGCGGGGAGCTGTTTTTT.

The J gene is TRBJ2-5, the V gene TRBV7-9; tentative D call: TRBD2 (6 bases). The germline V and J ends were trimmed by 5 bases and 7 bases, with 17 bases remaining between them. The length of the CDR3 is 14 residues. The germline V gene encodes CDR1 SEHNR and CDR2 FQNEAQ (reference sequence). The chain's CDR3 is CASSLGNAGGTQYF. Here the CDR3 DNA reads TGTGCCAGCAGCCTGGGGAACGCCGGGGGGACCCAGTACTTC.

V is TRBV9 and J is TRBJ2-2; 7 nucleotides line up with TRBD1. This CDR3 spans 16 amino acids. CDR1 is SGDLS and CDR2 is YYNGEE in the germline V gene. Trimming removed 3 bases from V and 1 base from J; junction bases left unmatched: 6. CDR3 bases: TGTGCCAGCAGCGCGGGACAGCAGATGAACACCGGGGAGCTGTTTTTT. Encoded protein: CASSAGQQMNTGELFF.

CDR3 loop: CASSKDQEDTIYF. In DNA, the CDR3 is TGTGCCAGTAGTAAGGACCAAGAGGACACCATATATTTT. The chain carries TRBV19 and TRBJ1-3; D is unresolved. This CDR3 comprises 13 residues. Trimming took 4 bases from V and 8 from J, leaving 12 bases between them. Germline CDR1 LNHDA, CDR2 SQIVND (reference sequence).

This clonotype was seen just once. This chain connects TRBV20-1 to TRBJ2-7, with D possibly being TRBD1 (5 bases). The length of the CDR3 is 14 residues. Germline V lookup: CDR1 DFQATT, CDR2 SNEGSKA (reference sequence). V was cut by 0 bases and J by 2 bases, with 11 bases left in between. The CDR3 loop is CSARDRQGTYEQYF. The CDR3 DNA sequence: TGCAGTGCTAGAGATCGCCAGGGAACCTACGAGCAGTACTTC.

The chain combines TRBV7-9 with TRBJ2-5; no definite D call. The V and J ends lost 2 bases and 5 bases respectively, with 9 bases between them. CDR3 size: 13 residues. Germline V gene lookup returns CDR1 SEHNR and CDR2 FQNEAQ (reference sequence). CDR3 nucleotide sequence: TGTGCCAGCAGCTTAAACAGTTTTGAGACCCAGTACTTC. Translated, it gives CASSLNSFETQYF.

The rearrangement links TRBV14 to TRBJ2-7; the match to TRBD1 covers 7 bases. The CDR3 runs 13 residues. Per germline, CDR1 SGHDN and CDR2 FVKESK. V gave up 5 bases and J gave up 2 bases; unmatched junction bases: 3. The DNA for the CDR3 is TGTGCCAGCAGCGACAGGGTTACCTACGAGCAGTACTTC. This gives the protein CASSDRVTYEQYF.

This clonotype was found a few times. This chain connects TRBV15 to TRBJ2-1; TRBD1 matches 10 bases. V shed 3 bases, J shed 11 bases, and the junction held 13 bases outside the gene matches. There are 16 residues in the CDR3. Germline V CDR1 and CDR2: LNHNV, YYDKDF (reference sequence). The DNA of the CDR3 is TGTGCCACCAGCAGCTCCAGGTCGGGACAGGGGCCGCAGCAGTTCTTC. Amino acid sequence: CATSSSRSGQGPQQFF.

This clonotype was recorded at least ten times. The rearrangement joins TRBV2 to TRBJ2-3; no definite D call. CDR3 length equals 10 residues. Trimming stripped 4 bases from V and 4 bases from J, with 0 bases between. Germline-derived CDR1 and CDR2 are SNHLY and FYNNEI. The CDR3 DNA is TGTGCCAGCAGTGCAGATACGCAGTATTTT. Translated: CASSADTQYF.

The chain couples TRBV24-1 to TRBJ2-7; TRBD1 matches at 10 bases. From germline, CDR1 is KGHDR and CDR2 SFDVKD. This CDR3 has 13 amino acids. After removal of 3 bases from V and 6 bases from J, the junction contained 1 base not matched to a gene. The CDR3 DNA reads as TGTGCCACCAGTGATGACAGGGGGCTCGAGCAGTACTTC. Amino acids: CATSDDRGLEQYF.

V and J are TRBV25-1 and TRBJ1-4; D gene ambiguous. The V gene's germline CDR1 is MGHDK and CDR2 SYGVNS. Trimming stripped 3 bases from V and 6 bases from J, with 8 bases between. The CDR3 has 13 residues. CDR3 bases: TGTGCCAGCAGTGACCATTATGATGAAAAACTGTTTTTT. It codes for CASSDHYDEKLFF.

The chain uses TRBV29-1 and TRBJ1-4, with TRBD1 matching over 8 bases. The trim removed 5 bases at V and 6 bases at J, leaving 2 bases unmatched. This CDR3 contains 12 residues. The germline CDR1 and CDR2 sequences are SQVTM and ANQGSEA. The CDR3 sequence is CSVTTGDEKLFF. Written as DNA, the CDR3 is TGCAGCGTTACGACAGGGGATGAAAAACTGTTTTTT. The full variable domain, in which reference TRBV29-1 and TRBJ1-4 provide the parts outside the CDR3, is SAVISQKPSRDICQRGTSLTIQCQVDSQVTMMFWYRQQPGQSLTLIATANQGSEATYESGFVIDKFPISRPNLTFSTLTVSNMSPEDSSIYLCSVTTGDEKLFFGSGTQLSVL.